These 5 T cell receptor beta chains came from one sample sequenced in a study of shared clonotypes between healthy human individuals. TCRdb's table, derived via immunoSEQ multiplex PCR, lists solely in-frame clones and lacks some. Of about 560,000 clones in the sample, roughly 79% were seen once. Sequencing was done on a sample of PBMCs. The origin of the receptors is a woman between 40 and 50 years old in good health. Some clones in this sample may be carry-over from other donors' samples.

The V and J genes are TRBV28 and TRBJ1-5, with D hard to call. The CDR3 has 15 amino acids. CDR1 and CDR2 (germline): MDHEN, SYDVKM. V lost 2 bases and J lost 0, with 8 bases in between. CDR3 loop: CASSLGAYSNQPQHF. The DNA of the CDR3 is TGTGCCAGCAGTTTAGGCGCGTATAGCAATCAGCCCCAGCATTTT.

This clone appeared a single time. The chain couples TRBV2 to TRBJ2-3; 10 bases align to TRBD1. The germline V gene encodes CDR1 SNHLY and CDR2 FYNNEI. CDR3 size: 16 residues. V dropped 3 bases and J dropped 6; count of bases not matched to a gene: 9. The CDR3 DNA sequence: TGTGCCAGCAGTGAGAACCGGGACAGGGGTTTGGATACGCAGTATTTT. Translated, it gives CASSENRDRGLDTQYF.

Details on this clone: Other DNA sequences within the sample encode an identical CDR3. This chain connects TRBV30 to TRBJ1-2; D call uncertain. The CDR3 sequence is 12 residues long. Trimming pared 3 bases from V and 4 bases from J, leaving 9 bases between. Germline assignment: CDR1 GTSNPN and CDR2 SVGIG (reference sequence). CDR3 DNA: TGTGCCTGGAGCCCAGGATCCTATGGCTACACCTTC. Amino acids: CAWSPGSYGYTF. The variable domain in full, with the rest retrieved from reference TRBV30 and TRBJ1-2, is SQTIHQWPATLVQPVGSPLSLECTVEGTSNPNLYWYRQAAGRGLQLLFYSVGIGQISSEVPQNLSASRPQDRQFILSSKKLLLSDSGFYLCAWSPGSYGYTFGSGTRLTVV.

This clone was recorded once. The same CDR3 is also encoded by other DNA sequences in this sample. The chain recombines TRBV2 with TRBJ1-5; possible D gene TRBD1, 5 bases. Trimming cost V 3 bases and J 6 bases, with 12 bases left between them. The CDR3 runs to 14 residues. The V gene's germline CDR1 is SNHLY and CDR2 FYNNEI. The CDR3 DNA reads as TGTGCCAGCAGTGATGGCAGGGATGGTCAGCCCCAGCATTTT. This encodes CASSDGRDGQPQHF. Full variable domain (remainder filled in from reference TRBV2 and TRBJ1-5): EPEVTQTPSHQVTQMGQEVILRCVPISNHLYFYWYRQILGQKVEFLVSFYNNEISEKSEIFDDQFSVERPDGSNFTLKIRSTKLEDSAMYFCASSDGRDGQPQHFGDGTRLSIL.

The chain couples TRBV27 to TRBJ2-5; D is unresolved. CDR1 MNHEY and CDR2 SMNVEV come from the germline V gene (reference sequence). Trimming shortened V by 2 bases and J by 4 bases, and 8 bases separated the two germline ends. The CDR3 is 13 residues long. The CDR3 sequence: CASSLTLGETQYF. In DNA, the CDR3 is TGTGCCAGCAGTTTAACCCTGGGAGAGACCCAGTACTTC.